This T cell receptor (beta chain) was found in a study of blood T cell repertoires in COVID-19. Clones were sequenced by immunoSEQ multiplex PCR, and TCRdb holds only the in-frame ones, with some missing. The data contain about 220,000 clones, around 86% of them seen just once; the ten biggest clones take up 4.5% to 5.5%. This CDR3 is built from 12 residues. V lost 4 bases and J lost 7, with 5 bases in between. CDR1 is LGHDT and CDR2 is YNNKEL in the germline V gene (reference sequence). The specimen sequenced was peripheral blood. The chain carries TRBV3-1 (or the pseudogene TRBV3-2) and TRBJ1-6; D gene ambiguous. The receptor was derived from a woman between 65 and 79 years old with COVID-19, enrolled during active disease. CDR3 in amino acids: CASSLQNSPLHF. The DNA of the CDR3 is TGTGCCAGCAGCCTTCAGAATTCACCCCTCCACTTT.